One sample yielded the 17 T cell receptor beta chains listed below, sequenced in a study of blood T cell repertoires in COVID-19. Profiled with immunoSEQ multiplex PCR; TCRdb holds only in-frame clones, not every one. Seen here are about 120,000 clones, around 83% observed once, and the top ten hold over 5%. The sample consisted of peripheral blood. These receptors all come from a man older than 75 with active or convalescent COVID-19.

The rearrangement uses TRBV28 and TRBJ2-1; 9 bases line up with TRBD2. With 3 bases clipped from V and 4 bases from J, the junction kept 10 bases outside the gene matches. The CDR3 extends over 17 amino acids. Germline V gene data show CDR1 as MDHEN and CDR2 as SYDVKM. The CDR3 spells CASSFSVHSGGYNEQFF. The DNA for the CDR3 is TGTGCCAGCAGTTTTTCAGTGCATAGCGGGGGATACAATGAGCAGTTCTTC.

The chain uses TRBV15 and TRBJ2-4; D possibly corresponds to TRBD1 (6 bases). Trimming cost V 3 bases and J 6 bases, with 12 bases left between them. The CDR3 runs 14 residues. In germline, CDR1 is LNHNV, CDR2 YYDKDF (reference sequence). In DNA, the CDR3 is TGTGCCACCAGCAGGAGGACAGATGGAAACATTCAGTACTTC. Translation: CATSRRTDGNIQYF. Looking up the rest from reference TRBV15 and TRBJ2-4 gives the full variable domain: DAMVIQNPRYQVTQFGKPVTLSCSQTLNHNVMYWYQQKSSQAPKLLFHYYDKDFNNEADTPDNFQSRRPNTSFCFLDIRSPGLGDTAMYLCATSRRTDGNIQYFGAGTRLSVL.

The genes are TRBV5-1 and TRBJ2-2; D ambiguous. Germline-derived CDR1 and CDR2 are SGHRS and YFSETQ. CDR3 length equals 13 residues. Deletions cut 4 bases from V and 2 bases from J, with 6 bases between. The CDR3 nucleotides read TGCGCCAGCAGCGTACAAAACACCGGGGAGCTGTTTTTT. This translates into CASSVQNTGELFF.

The genes are TRBV7-3 and TRBJ2-7; 8 positions agree with TRBD2. J gave up 0 bases and V 0 bases, and 1 base lay outside the gene matches. Per the germline V gene, CDR1 is SGHTA and CDR2 is FQGTGA. The CDR3 length is 15 residues. CDR3 DNA sequence: TGTGCCAGCAGCTTAACTAGCGGGGACTCCTACGAGCAGTACTTC. Amino acid sequence: CASSLTSGDSYEQYF.

The rearrangement uses TRBV9 and TRBJ1-1, with D possibly matching TRBD1 (6 bases). This CDR3 has 15 amino acids. Germline CDR1 SGDLS, CDR2 YYNGEE. Trimming stripped 0 bases from V and 3 bases from J, with 12 bases between. The chain's CDR3 is CASSVVQGSDTEAFF. CDR3 coding DNA: TGTGCCAGCAGCGTAGTCCAGGGGTCTGACACTGAAGCTTTCTTT.

The V and J genes are TRBV4-2 and TRBJ2-6, with a tentative D call TRBD1 (6 bases). The CDR3 sequence is 16 residues long. Per the germline V gene, CDR1 is LGHNA and CDR2 is YNFKEQ. Trimming stripped 0 bases from V and 1 base from J, with 7 bases between. The CDR3 DNA reads TGTGCCAGCAGCCAAGATACAGGGTCTGGGGCCAACGTCCTGACTTTC. Translated: CASSQDTGSGANVLTF.

The chain combines TRBV9 with TRBJ2-3, with a tentative D call TRBD2 (6 bases). CDR1 and CDR2 from the germline V gene are SGDLS and YYNGEE. The CDR3 sequence is 16 residues long. V was shortened by 5 bases and J by 1 base, with 17 bases between the two germline ends. In DNA, the CDR3 is TGTGCCAGCAGTCTGGGGACTGGGTGGGGCACAGATACGCAGTATTTT. It yields the protein CASSLGTGWGTDTQYF. The full variable domain, in which reference TRBV9 and TRBJ2-3 provide the parts outside the CDR3, is DSGVTQTPKHLITATGQRVTLRCSPRSGDLSVYWYQQSLDQGLQFLIQYYNGEERAKGNILERFSAQQFPDLHSELNLSSLELGDSALYFCASSLGTGWGTDTQYFGPGTRLTVL.

J is TRBJ1-1 and V is TRBV3-1 (or the pseudogene TRBV3-2), with D tentatively TRBD1 (5 bases). The CDR3 is 12 residues long. Trimming stripped 1 base from V and 8 bases from J, with 8 bases between. The V gene's germline CDR1 is LGHDT and CDR2 YNNKEL (reference sequence). CDR3 region: CASSQGYREAFF. CDR3 in DNA: TGTGCCAGCAGCCAAGGGTACAGGGAAGCTTTCTTT.

This clone was seen only a few times. The rearrangement joins TRBV7-3 to TRBJ2-7; 12 nucleotides align to TRBD1. This CDR3 is built from 14 residues. Germline V gene lookup returns CDR1 SGHTA and CDR2 FQGTGA. Unmatched junction bases numbered 5, after V lost 4 bases and J lost 7 bases. The CDR3 loop reads CASSSGTGGGEQYF. The CDR3 DNA reads TGTGCCAGCAGCTCCGGGACAGGGGGCGGAGAGCAGTACTTC.

The chain uses TRBV5-4 and TRBJ2-7, with 8 bases aligning to TRBD2. CDR3 size: 16 residues. CDR1 is SGHNT and CDR2 is YYREEE in the germline V gene (reference sequence). V shed 2 bases and J 2 bases; nucleotides not matched to a gene: 9. CDR3 nucleotide sequence: TGTGCCAGCAGCTTAAAGCTCGGACTAGCTGCCTACGAGCAGTACTTC. This gives the protein CASSLKLGLAAYEQYF.

V and J are TRBV6-1 and TRBJ2-1; possibly TRBD2 for D (6 bases). Trimming took off 4 bases at V and 1 base at J, with 11 bases between the two ends. This CDR3 region has 15 residues. Germline CDR1 is MNHNS and CDR2 is SASEGT. Here the CDR3 reads CASSVAAGSYNEQFF. The DNA of the CDR3 is TGTGCCAGCAGTGTAGCGGCAGGGTCCTACAATGAGCAGTTCTTC.

This clone was detected only a few times. The chain employs TRBV18 and TRBJ1-1; D ambiguous. The V gene lost 4 bases and the J gene lost 4 bases, with 13 bases spanning the gap. Germline V gives CDR1 KGHSH, CDR2 LQKENI. The CDR3 extends over 14 amino acids. CDR3 loop: CASSRGGLGTEAFF. DNA for the CDR3: TGTGCCAGCTCACGTGGCGGCCTGGGCACTGAAGCTTTCTTT.

The genes are TRBV3-1 (or the pseudogene TRBV3-2) and TRBJ1-5; tentative D call: TRBD1 (6 bases). The CDR3 extends over 13 amino acids. From germline, CDR1 is LGHDT and CDR2 YNNKEL (reference sequence). Trimming pared 5 bases from V and 1 base from J, leaving 6 bases between. The CDR3 DNA sequence: TGTGCCAGCAGCGGACAGAGCAATCAGCCCCAGCATTTT. This encodes CASSGQSNQPQHF.

This clone was seen once. The chain combines TRBV4-1 with TRBJ1-5; D is undetermined. V was cut by 1 base and J by 2 bases, with 21 bases left in between. The CDR3 runs 19 residues. Germline assignment: CDR1 MGHRA and CDR2 YSYEKL. The CDR3 region is CASSQARLPPGFRNQPQHF. CDR3 bases: TGCGCCAGCAGCCAAGCGCGGCTCCCGCCGGGGTTCCGCAATCAGCCCCAGCATTTT.

The chain carries TRBV13 and TRBJ1-1; no firm D call. The ends were cut back, 5 bases at V and 5 bases at J, with 9 bases in the middle. The germline V gene has CDR1 PRHDT and CDR2 FYEKMQ (reference sequence). The CDR3 totals 12 residues. This CDR3 reads CASSLRRTEAFF. The DNA for the CDR3 is TGTGCCAGCAGCCTTCGGAGGACTGAAGCTTTCTTT.

The sample holds a few counts of this clone. This rearrangement joins TRBV5-6 to TRBJ1-6; D gene uncertain. Trimming stripped 0 bases from V and 8 bases from J, with 12 bases between. CDR1 and CDR2 (germline): SGHDT, YYEEEE. The CDR3 is made up of 15 amino acids. The CDR3 DNA sequence: TGTGCCAGCAGCTTGGTTCCCCTAGGTGATTCACCCCTCCACTTT. Encoded protein: CASSLVPLGDSPLHF.

In nucleotides, the CDR3 is TGTGCCAGCAGCGGAGGACTAGCGGGGGGCAATGAGCAGTTCTTC. This codes for CASSGGLAGGNEQFF. This chain connects TRBV3-1 (or the pseudogene TRBV3-2) to TRBJ2-1, with TRBD2 matching 14 bases. V lost 5 bases and J lost 6; bases outside the gene matches: 3. CDR3 length: 15 residues. The germline V gene encodes CDR1 LGHDT and CDR2 YNNKEL (reference sequence).